Given below is one T cell receptor beta chain in context. Antigen unknown. The data stem from a study of T cell responses to AZD1222 COVID-19 vaccine. Only in-frame clones appear in the TCRdb table, and some are missing; sequencing was by immunoSEQ multiplex PCR. The sample has some 120,000 clones; about 88% are singletons. General study points: Donors skewed white British and female; clonal diversity was possibly underestimated. It was only after the peak T cell response that any repertoires were sampled. Just a handful of AZD1222 recipients tested seropositive at baseline. Reportedly, nearly half of unique spike TCRs recognized epitopes outside B.1.351/B.1.1.7 mutations.

In germline, CDR1 is SEHNR, CDR2 FQNEAQ (reference sequence). V lost 3 bases to trimming and J lost 3 bases, with 14 bases between them. This CDR3 has 15 residues. The input for sequencing was peripheral blood, taken on day 0 of AZD1222 vaccination. This TCR was sampled from an adult in good health. The chain couples TRBV7-9 to TRBJ1-1; no clear D. CDR3: CASSLSAYRDTEAFF. The CDR3 coding sequence is TGTGCCAGCAGCTTGAGCGCTTATAGGGACACTGAAGCTTTCTTT. Full variable domain (missing parts from reference TRBV7-9 and TRBJ1-1): DTGVSQNPRHKITKRGQNVTFRCDPISEHNRLYWYRQTLGQGPEFLTYFQNEAQLEKSRLLSDRFSAERPKGSFSTLEIQRTEQGDSAMYLCASSLSAYRDTEAFFGQGTRLTVV.